This T cell receptor (beta chain) is from a study of Graves' ophthalmopathy and Graves' hyperthyroidism (dated by TCRdb to the late 2010s). Regarding the research as a whole: Stable hyperthyroidism was defined as no progression to ophthalmopathy within 18 months of follow-up. To explore V-J signatures that separate ophthalmopathy from hyperthyroidism, a discovery set of 100 patients was enrolled, consisting of 43 with ophthalmopathy and about 60 with stable hyperthyroidism. After sampling, hyperthyroidism patients received methimazole starting at 30 mg daily, and ophthalmopathy patients received high-dose intravenous methylprednisolone. In total, 135 blood samples were TCR-sequenced: fewer than 50 ophthalmopathy, over 70 hyperthyroidism and approximately 17 hyperthyroidism-to-ophthalmopathy patients. In five or six hyperthyroidism patients, T-cell repertoires of thyroid tissue and blood were compared. For independent validation, a separate cohort was made up of about 18 hyperthyroidism patients plus 17 patients who later progressed from hyperthyroidism to ophthalmopathy. The study used TCR beta repertoire signatures to distinguish Graves' ophthalmopathy from Graves' hyperthyroidism and to predict progression to ophthalmopathy.

On this clonotype: Its target antigen remains unknown. A much larger clone lies one base from this, so it may be a read error. In this CDR3 the conserved last residue, phenylalanine or tryptophan, is missing, so a read error is likely.

The investigation overall reported the following: In validation, the model predicted ophthalmopathy progression with more than 55% sensitivity and around 72% specificity; 12 predicted patients were CT-confirmed with GO in a median of approximately six months. No statistical method was used to set the sample size in advance, and the investigators knew which group each participant was assigned to. The 13-signature model separated ophthalmopathy from stable hyperthyroidism with approximately 85% sensitivity and almost 84% specificity in cross-validation, and 80%/75% in the test set. Among expanded thyroid clonotypes with frequency above 0.001, most also showed up in blood, which suggests that blood repertoires may reflect the thyroid immune response.

For repertoire sequencing, the TCR beta CDR3 regions were amplified from RNA transcripts. A first-round RT-PCR used HTBI primers with the Qiagen OneStep RT-PCR kit, followed by a second-round multiplex PCR, size selection and purification. Sequencing of the libraries was carried out on an Illumina HiSeq2000 in paired-end mode with 100 bp reads. The study's processing was this. SOAPnuke was used to process the reads, throwing out any read that had adapters, had uncalled bases, had a mean Phred below 15, or lacked an exact constant-primer or identifier match. COPE v1.2.5 was used to merge high-quality paired reads. Each unique nucleotide sequence was defined as a clonotype, and clonotypes were aligned to IMGT TRB V, D and J references with MiTCR v1.1. Analysis was restricted to V-J combinations with a frequency above 0.0001, which covered about 99% of repertoires. For each V-J combination, a TCR clonal expansion and chaos score was defined as F50 clonal expansion divided by the chaos observed in the TCRdist matrix. Welch's t-statistics and random forest were used to reduce features to approximately 13 V-J combinations, which were fed into a naive Bayes classifier. Thyroid-blood repertoire similarity was quantified with the Morisita-Horn index. The public reads were reanalyzed by TCRdb: fastp trimming at Q25, MiXCR alignment, in-frame beta chains only. Every entry covers one CDR3 protein and lists the most common genes and DNA from its rows. These V and J calls rely on TCRdb rather than the paper's analysis. The sample contains about 590,000 distinct CDR3 sequences, roughly 39% of them found a single time. The top ten hold 3.5% to 4.5% of the sample.

The hyperthyroidism patients were 18 to 65 years old and newly diagnosed, with a disease duration of less than 2 months. Patients with other autoimmune diseases, uncontrolled infections, pregnancy or lactation were excluded from the study. Clinical symptoms, serum thyroxine, TRAb, thyroid ultrasound and orbital computed tomography were used for diagnosis. Total RNA was extracted using Trizol reagent, and RNA quality was checked on an Agilent 2100 Bioanalyzer. The sequence was obtained from an adult man with Graves' hyperthyroidism. Sequencing was carried out using peripheral blood or thyroid tissue (not recorded which).

The nucleotide sequence reads TGTGCCAGCAGCCAGGAAGACCAAGAGACCCAGTACCTC. Its protein product is CASSQEDQETQYL. The chain links TRBV28 with TRBJ2-5; the D segment cannot be called with confidence. The germline V gene supplies CDR1 MDHEN and CDR2 SYDVKM. The CDR3 totals 13 residues, both ends included. The sequence is cut down to CDR3 DNA, 39 bases in frame from base 1. V lost 6 bases and J lost 0 bases; the stretch between them is 8 bases long.